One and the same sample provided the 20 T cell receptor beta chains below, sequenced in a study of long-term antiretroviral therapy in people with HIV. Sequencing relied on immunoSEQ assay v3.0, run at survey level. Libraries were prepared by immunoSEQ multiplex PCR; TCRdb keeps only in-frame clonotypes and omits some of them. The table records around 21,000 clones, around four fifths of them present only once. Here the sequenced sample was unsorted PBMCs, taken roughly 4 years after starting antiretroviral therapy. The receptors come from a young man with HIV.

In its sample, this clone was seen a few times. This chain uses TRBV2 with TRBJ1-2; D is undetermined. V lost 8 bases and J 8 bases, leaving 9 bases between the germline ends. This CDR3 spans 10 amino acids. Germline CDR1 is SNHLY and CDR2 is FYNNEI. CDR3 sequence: CASVLRGYTF. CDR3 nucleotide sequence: TGTGCCAGCGTCCTTCGCGGCTACACCTTC. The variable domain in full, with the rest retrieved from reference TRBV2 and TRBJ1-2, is EPEVTQTPSHQVTQMGQEVILRCVPISNHLYFYWYRQILGQKVEFLVSFYNNEISEKSEIFDDQFSVERPDGSNFTLKIRSTKLEDSAMYFCASVLRGYTFGSGTRLTVV.

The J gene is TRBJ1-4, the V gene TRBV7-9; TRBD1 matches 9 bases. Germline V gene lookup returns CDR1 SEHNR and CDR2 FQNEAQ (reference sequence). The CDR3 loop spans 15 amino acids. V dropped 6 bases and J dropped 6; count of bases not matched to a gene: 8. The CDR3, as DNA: TGTGCCAGCAGGGGAGGGACAGGGCAGGATGAAAAACTGTTTTTT. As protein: CASRGGTGQDEKLFF.

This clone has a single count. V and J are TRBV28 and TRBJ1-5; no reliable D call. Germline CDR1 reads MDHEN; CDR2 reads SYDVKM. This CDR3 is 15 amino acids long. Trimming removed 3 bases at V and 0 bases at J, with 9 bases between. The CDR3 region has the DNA TGTGCCAGCAGTTTCTCAGGTAATAGCAATCAGCCCCAGCATTTT. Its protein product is CASSFSGNSNQPQHF.

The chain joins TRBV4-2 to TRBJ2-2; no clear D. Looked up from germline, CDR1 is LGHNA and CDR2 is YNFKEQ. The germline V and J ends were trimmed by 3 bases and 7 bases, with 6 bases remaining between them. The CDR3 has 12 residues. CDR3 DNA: TGTGCCAGCAGCCAGAGGTACGGGGAGCTGTTTTTT. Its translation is CASSQRYGELFF.

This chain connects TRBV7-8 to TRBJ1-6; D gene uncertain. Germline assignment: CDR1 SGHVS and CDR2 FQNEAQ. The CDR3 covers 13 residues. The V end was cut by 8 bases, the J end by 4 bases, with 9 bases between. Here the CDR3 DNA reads TGTGCCAGCGGCGTTCAGTATAATTCACCCCTCCACTTT. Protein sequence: CASGVQYNSPLHF.

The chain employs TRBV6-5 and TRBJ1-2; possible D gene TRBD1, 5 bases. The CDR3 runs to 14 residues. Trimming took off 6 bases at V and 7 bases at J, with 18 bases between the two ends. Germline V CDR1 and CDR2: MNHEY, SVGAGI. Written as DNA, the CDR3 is TGTGCCAGCAGCGAGATGGGGGTTTGGGGTGGCTACACCTTC. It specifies CASSEMGVWGGYTF.

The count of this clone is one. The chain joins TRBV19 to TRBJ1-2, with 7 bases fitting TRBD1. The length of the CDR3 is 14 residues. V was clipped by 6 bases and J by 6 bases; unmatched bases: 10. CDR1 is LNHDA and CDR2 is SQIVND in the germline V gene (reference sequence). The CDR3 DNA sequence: TGTGCCAGTAGGGCCCTCGGACAGGCGGATGGCTACACCTTC. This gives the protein CASRALGQADGYTF.

CDR3 nucleotide sequence: TGTGCCAGCAGTTTATTTGCGACAGGGTCGAATCAGCCCCAGCATTTT. This encodes CASSLFATGSNQPQHF. The J gene is TRBJ1-5, the V gene TRBV27, with 7 bases lining up with TRBD1. Trimming took 1 base from V and 4 from J; bases not matched to a gene: 7. CDR3 length equals 16 residues. Germline V CDR1 and CDR2: MNHEY, SMNVEV (reference sequence).

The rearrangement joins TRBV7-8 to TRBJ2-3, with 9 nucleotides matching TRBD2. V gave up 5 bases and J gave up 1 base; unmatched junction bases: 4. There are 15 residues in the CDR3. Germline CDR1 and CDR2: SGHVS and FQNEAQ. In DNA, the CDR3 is TGTGCCAGCAGCCTTCGGACTAGCGGCACAGATACGCAGTATTTT. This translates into CASSLRTSGTDTQYF.

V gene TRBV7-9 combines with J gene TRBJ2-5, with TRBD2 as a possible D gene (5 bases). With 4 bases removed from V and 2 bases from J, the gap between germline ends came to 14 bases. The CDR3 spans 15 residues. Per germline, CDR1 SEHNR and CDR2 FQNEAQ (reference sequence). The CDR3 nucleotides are TGTGCCAGCAGCTCACCAACCGGGAATCAAGAGACCCAGTACTTC. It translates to CASSSPTGNQETQYF.

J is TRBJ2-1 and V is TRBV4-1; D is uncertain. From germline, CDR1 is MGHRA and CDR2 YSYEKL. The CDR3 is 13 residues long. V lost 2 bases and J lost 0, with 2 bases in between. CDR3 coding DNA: TGCGCCAGCAGCCAAAGCTCCTACAATGAGCAGTTCTTC. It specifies CASSQSSYNEQFF.

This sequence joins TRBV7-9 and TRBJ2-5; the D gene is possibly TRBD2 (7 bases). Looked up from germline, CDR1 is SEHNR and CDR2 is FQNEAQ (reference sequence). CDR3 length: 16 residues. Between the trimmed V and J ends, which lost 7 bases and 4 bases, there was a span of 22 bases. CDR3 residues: CASTNRGGAGRETQYF. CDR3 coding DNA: TGTGCCAGCACCAACCGAGGGGGGGCGGGGCGAGAGACCCAGTACTTC.

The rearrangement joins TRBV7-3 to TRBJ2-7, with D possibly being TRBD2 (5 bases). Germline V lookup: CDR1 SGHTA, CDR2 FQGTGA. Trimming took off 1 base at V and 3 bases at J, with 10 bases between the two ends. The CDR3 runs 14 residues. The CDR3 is CASSLSHGVYEQYF. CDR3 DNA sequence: TGTGCCAGCAGCTTAAGTCACGGGGTCTACGAGCAGTACTTC. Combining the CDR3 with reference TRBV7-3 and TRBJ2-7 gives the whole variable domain GAGVSQTPSNKVTEKGKYVELRCDPISGHTALYWYRQSLGQGPEFLIYFQGTGAADDSGLPNDRFFAVRPEGSVSTLKIQRTERGDSAVYLCASSLSHGVYEQYFGPGTRLTVT.

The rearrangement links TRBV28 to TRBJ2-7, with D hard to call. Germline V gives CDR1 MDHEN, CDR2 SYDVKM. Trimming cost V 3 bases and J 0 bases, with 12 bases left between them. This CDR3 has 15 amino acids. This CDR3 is CASSLGSLISYEQYF. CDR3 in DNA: TGTGCCAGCAGTTTGGGCAGCTTAATCTCCTACGAGCAGTACTTC.

In nucleotides, the CDR3 is TGTGCCAGCACAGCAGGACTGAGCTCCTATAATTCACCCCTCCACTTT. Encoded protein: CASTAGLSSYNSPLHF. V and J are TRBV6-6 and TRBJ1-6; D is unresolved. Deletions cut 7 bases from V and 0 bases from J, with 13 bases between. CDR3 size: 16 residues. Germline V gene sequence: CDR1 MNHNY, CDR2 SVGAGI (reference sequence).

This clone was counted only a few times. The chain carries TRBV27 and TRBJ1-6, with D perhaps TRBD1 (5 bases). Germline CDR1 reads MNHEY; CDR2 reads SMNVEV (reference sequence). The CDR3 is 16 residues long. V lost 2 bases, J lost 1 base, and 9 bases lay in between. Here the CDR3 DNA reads TGTGCCAGCAGTTTAGAGGCAGGGTCCTATAATTCACCCCTCCACTTT. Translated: CASSLEAGSYNSPLHF.

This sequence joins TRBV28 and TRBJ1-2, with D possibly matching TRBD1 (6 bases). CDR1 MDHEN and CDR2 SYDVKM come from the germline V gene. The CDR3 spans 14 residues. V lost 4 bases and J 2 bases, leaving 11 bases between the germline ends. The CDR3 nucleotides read TGTGCCAGCAGTTCGACTCAGGGGAACTATGGCTACACCTTC. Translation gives CASSSTQGNYGYTF.

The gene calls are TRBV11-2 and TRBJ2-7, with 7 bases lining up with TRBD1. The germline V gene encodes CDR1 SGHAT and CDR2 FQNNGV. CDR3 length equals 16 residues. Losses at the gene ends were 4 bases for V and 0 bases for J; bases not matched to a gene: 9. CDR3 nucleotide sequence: TGTGCCAGCAGCTCCTTGCTGACAGGGACCTCCTACGAGCAGTACTTC. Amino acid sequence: CASSSLLTGTSYEQYF.

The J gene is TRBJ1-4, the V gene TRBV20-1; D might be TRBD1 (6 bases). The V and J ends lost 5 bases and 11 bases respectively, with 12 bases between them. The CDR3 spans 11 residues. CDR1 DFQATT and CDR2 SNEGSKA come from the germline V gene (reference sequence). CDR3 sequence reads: CSAPQGWKLFF. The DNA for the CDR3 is TGCAGTGCTCCACAGGGATGGAAACTGTTTTTT.

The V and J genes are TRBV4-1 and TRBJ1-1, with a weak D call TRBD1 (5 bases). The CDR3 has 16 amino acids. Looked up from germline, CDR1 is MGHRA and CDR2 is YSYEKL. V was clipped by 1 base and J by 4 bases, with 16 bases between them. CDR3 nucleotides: TGCGCCAGCAGCCAAGTGATTAGCCGGAGGGGCACTGAAGCTTTCTTT. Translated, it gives CASSQVISRRGTEAFF.